The 10 T cell receptor beta chains presented below share a single source sample, sequenced in a study of blood T cells in healthy people across ages. The authors ran a second PCR of roughly 6 to 12 cycles using a sample-barcoded 5' primer and a J-beta primer mix. In TCRdb, the 5' RACE reads were re-called with MiXCR into one record per CDR3 protein. The table records 1.6 million or so distinct CDR3 sequences, approximately 32% of them present only once. Sequenced: blood. The source of these receptors is a woman in her 30s in good health.

This chain connects TRBV20-1 to TRBJ2-7; TRBD2 might be the D (6 bases). This CDR3 has 14 amino acids. With 3 bases removed from V and 1 base from J, the gap between germline ends came to 13 bases. Per the germline V gene, CDR1 is DFQATT and CDR2 is SNEGSKA (reference sequence). The chain's CDR3 is CSASNRRESYEQYF. CDR3 DNA sequence: TGCAGTGCTAGTAATAGGAGGGAATCCTACGAGCAGTACTTC.

This clonotype appeared a single time. The chain couples TRBV9 to TRBJ2-4; D is perhaps TRBD2 (5 bases). The CDR3 is 14 residues long. V lost 1 base, J lost 13 bases, and 18 bases lay in between. Germline V lookup: CDR1 SGDLS, CDR2 YYNGEE. The CDR3 DNA sequence: TGTGCCAGCAGCGTAATAATCCCCGGGAATGAGCAGTACTTC. This encodes CASSVIIPGNEQYF.

The J gene is TRBJ2-1, the V gene TRBV7-8, with 8 bases lining up with TRBD2. The junction had 16 bases not matched to a gene; V was cut back by 5 bases and J by 7 bases. The CDR3 is made up of 17 amino acids. Germline V gene sequence: CDR1 SGHVS, CDR2 FQNEAQ. In DNA, the CDR3 is TGTGCCAGCAGCCCCGAGGTCGCTAGCGGGTTTACGAATGAGCAGTTCTTC. Translation: CASSPEVASGFTNEQFF. Combining the CDR3 with reference TRBV7-8 and TRBJ2-1 gives the whole variable domain GAGVSQSPRYKVAKRGQDVALRCDPISGHVSLFWYQQALGQGPEFLTYFQNEAQLDKSGLPSDRFFAERPEGSVSTLKIQRTQQEDSAVYLCASSPEVASGFTNEQFFGPGTRLTVL.

This chain uses TRBV7-6 with TRBJ2-4, with D maybe TRBD2 (5 bases). The end of the DNA is better explained by TRBJ2-5, so the J call may be wrong. Per the germline V gene, CDR1 is SGHVS and CDR2 is FNYEAQ. This CDR3 contains 15 residues. CDR3 residues: CASSLGPTNPETQYF. The CDR3, as DNA: TGTGCCAGCAGCTTAGGTCCGACTAATCCAGAGACCCAGTACTTC.

The V call is TRBV7-3, the J call TRBJ2-3, with D unresolved. The CDR3 is 16 residues long. V was clipped by 4 bases and J by 1 base, with 15 bases between them. Germline V gene data show CDR1 as SGHTA and CDR2 as FQGTGA. Here the CDR3 reads CASSSEGRTGTDTQYF. The DNA of the CDR3 is TGTGCCAGCAGCTCAGAAGGGCGAACTGGCACAGATACGCAGTATTTT.

The table lists this clonotype with a few counts. The CDR3 sequence is CASSYPGTDYQPQHF. The CDR3 coding sequence is TGTGCCAGCAGTTACCCTGGGACAGACTATCAGCCCCAGCATTTT. The rearrangement joins TRBV6-2 or TRBV6-3 to TRBJ1-5; 7 nucleotides align to TRBD1. CDR1 and CDR2 (germline): MNHEY, SVGEGT. Trimming removed 2 bases from V and 5 bases from J; junction bases left unmatched: 6. The CDR3 extends over 15 amino acids.

The chain recombines TRBV5-1 with TRBJ2-7; a weak D match, TRBD2 (6 bases). Germline assignment: CDR1 SGHRS and CDR2 YFSETQ. V shed 5 bases and J shed 2 bases, with 14 bases lying between them. The CDR3 length is 14 residues. The CDR3 DNA sequence: TGCGCCAGCAGGGGAGGCAGGGCCACCTACGAGCAGTACTTC. This sequence encodes CASRGGRATYEQYF.

This clonotype was counted a few times. The chain links TRBV28 to TRBJ2-7; 12 positions agree with TRBD2. The V segment lost 5 bases and the J segment 1 base; nucleotides outside the gene matches: 12. This CDR3 spans 18 amino acids. Germline-derived CDR1 and CDR2 are MDHEN and SYDVKM. For the CDR3, the DNA is TGTGCCAGCAGTGGACTAGCGGGGTCGAGACCCATATCCTACGAGCAGTACTTC. This gives the protein CASSGLAGSRPISYEQYF.

DNA for the CDR3: TGCGCCAGCAGCCAAGAAAGGAGGGGCAGCTACGAGCAGTACTTC. Translation: CASSQERRGSYEQYF. J is TRBJ2-7 and V is TRBV4-1; tentative D call: TRBD2 (6 bases). The CDR3 has 15 amino acids. Trimming removed 0 bases from V and 3 bases from J, with 12 bases in between. The germline V gene has CDR1 MGHRA and CDR2 YSYEKL.

The chain carries TRBV12-3 or TRBV12-4 and TRBJ1-5; D ambiguous. Trimming stripped 4 bases from V and 6 bases from J, with 7 bases between. The CDR3 has 12 residues. CDR3 coding DNA: TGTGCCAGCAGTTCCCGAATTCAGCCCCAGCATTTT. Translated, it gives CASSSRIQPQHF.